The 15 T cell receptor beta chains below all came from one sample that was sequenced in a study of shared clonotypes between healthy human individuals. Sequencing was performed with immunoSEQ multiplex PCR; in TCRdb, only in-frame clones are kept and a portion is missing. The sample lists 550,000 to 700,000 clones; 73% were seen once. The sequenced material came from memory CD4+ T cells sorted from blood. Subset of the sample: CD45RA-negative fraction. The receptors stem from a woman aged 25 to 39 in good health.

The V and J genes are TRBV11-2 and TRBJ2-4, with 8 nucleotides matching TRBD2. V was clipped by 5 bases and J by 0 bases; unmatched bases: 12. The CDR3 length is 18 residues. Germline V gene lookup returns CDR1 SGHAT and CDR2 FQNNGV. The CDR3 region has the DNA TGTGCCAGCAGCCTAAACATACTAGCGGAAGTAGCCAAAAACATTCAGTACTTC. It is translated as CASSLNILAEVAKNIQYF.

The genes are TRBV28 and TRBJ2-5; 7 bases are shared with TRBD2. The CDR3 extends over 17 amino acids. CDR1 is MDHEN, CDR2 SYDVKM, per germline. The J segment lost 2 bases and the V segment lost 2 bases, leaving 11 bases of the junction unmatched. The CDR3 reads CASSLISLAEPQETQYF. In DNA, the CDR3 is TGTGCCAGCAGTTTAATTAGTCTAGCGGAGCCACAAGAGACCCAGTACTTC.

The chain uses TRBV30 and TRBJ1-5; TRBD1 is a possible D gene (5 bases). CDR1 is GTSNPN, CDR2 SVGIG, per germline (reference sequence). V was trimmed by 5 bases and J by 3 bases, leaving 17 bases between them. The CDR3 totals 15 residues. The CDR3 sequence: CAWDSSKKFNQPQHF. Here the CDR3 DNA reads TGTGCCTGGGACAGCTCCAAAAAATTCAATCAGCCCCAGCATTTT.

This rearrangement joins TRBV19 to TRBJ1-5; 7 bases line up with TRBD1. CDR1 is LNHDA, CDR2 SQIVND, per germline (reference sequence). The CDR3 is 13 amino acids. Trimming took 3 bases from V and 7 from J; bases not matched to a gene: 3. The CDR3 loop reads CASSMGGGQPQHF. The CDR3 DNA follows: TGTGCCAGTAGTATGGGAGGGGGCCAGCCCCAGCATTTT.

This rearrangement joins TRBV20-1 to TRBJ2-1; D remains ambiguous. The CDR3 contains 11 residues. The germline gives CDR1 DFQATT, CDR2 SNEGSKA (reference sequence). Trimming shortened V by 6 bases and J by 4 bases, and 7 bases separated the two germline ends. The CDR3 protein is CSAPRYNEQFF. The CDR3 DNA sequence: TGCAGTGCGCCACGATACAATGAGCAGTTCTTC.

This clone came up a few times. V gene TRBV19 combines with J gene TRBJ2-2; 8 bases align to TRBD2. The CDR3 is made up of 13 amino acids. Per germline, CDR1 LNHDA and CDR2 SQIVND (reference sequence). V shed 9 bases, J shed 4 bases, and the junction held 4 bases outside the gene matches. The CDR3 DNA reads as TGTGCCAGCGGGACTAGGCGCACCGGGGAGCTGTTTTTT. Translating it yields CASGTRRTGELFF. The full variable domain, completed using reference TRBV19 and TRBJ2-2, is DGGITQSPKYLFRKEGQNVTLSCEQNLNHDAMYWYRQDPGQGLRLIYYSQIVNDFQKGDIAEGYSVSREKKESFPLTVTSAQKNPTAFYLCASGTRRTGELFFGEGSRLTVL.

The chain combines TRBV27 with TRBJ2-7, with TRBD1 as a possible D gene (6 bases). The V end was cut by 2 bases, the J end by 2 bases, with 10 bases between. The CDR3 contains 14 residues. Germline lookup yields CDR1 MNHEY and CDR2 SMNVEV (reference sequence). The CDR3 DNA sequence: TGTGCCAGCAGTTTAAACCAGGGGCCCTACGAGCAGTACTTC. Protein product: CASSLNQGPYEQYF.

The chain has TRBV11-3 and TRBJ2-5, with TRBD2 matching 9 bases. With 5 bases clipped from V and 3 bases from J, the junction kept 7 bases outside the gene matches. The CDR3 runs to 15 residues. Germline CDR1 is SGHNT and CDR2 is YENEEA. CDR3 bases: TGTGCCAGCAGCCGAGGGCTAGCGGGGAAAGAGACCCAGTACTTC. This codes for CASSRGLAGKETQYF.

J is TRBJ1-4 and V is TRBV6-1; perhaps TRBD1 as D (5 bases). CDR1 and CDR2 (germline): MNHNS, SASEGT. V gave up 8 bases and J gave up 1 base, with 14 bases separating them. This CDR3 contains 15 residues. CDR3 residues: CASSRADRTNEKLFF. The CDR3 DNA follows: TGTGCCAGCTCCCGGGCCGACAGAACTAATGAAAAACTGTTTTTT.

V is TRBV29-1 and J is TRBJ2-1; weak D call: TRBD1 (5 bases). Germline V gives CDR1 SQVTM, CDR2 ANQGSEA. V was pared by 7 bases and J by 2 bases, with 15 bases between. The CDR3 spans 14 residues. CDR3 residues: CSAETAKTYNEQFF. The CDR3 region has the DNA TGCAGCGCCGAGACAGCGAAGACCTACAATGAGCAGTTCTTC.

This chain joins TRBV9 and TRBJ2-7, with 8 bases matching TRBD2. This CDR3 spans 16 amino acids. Germline V CDR1 and CDR2: SGDLS, YYNGEE. V was clipped by 0 bases and J by 1 base; unmatched bases: 6. The CDR3, as DNA: TGTGCCAGCAGCGTAGGGGAGGTAGCGGGATCCTACGAGCAGTACTTC. It codes for CASSVGEVAGSYEQYF.

Comment on this clone: The same CDR3 is also encoded by other DNA sequences in this sample. The gene calls are TRBV28 and TRBJ1-5, with no clear D. The CDR3 covers 13 residues. V was trimmed by 4 bases and J by 5 bases, leaving 9 bases between them. Germline-derived CDR1 and CDR2 are MDHEN and SYDVKM. CDR3 in amino acids: CASSSGPYQPQHF. As DNA, the CDR3 is TGTGCCAGCAGTTCCGGACCCTATCAGCCCCAGCATTTT.

The chain joins TRBV7-9 to TRBJ2-1; D gene unclear. Between the trimmed V and J ends, which lost 5 bases and 8 bases, there was a span of 10 bases. CDR1 and CDR2 from the germline V gene are SEHNR and FQNEAQ (reference sequence). The CDR3 consists of 12 residues. The CDR3 region has the DNA TGTGCCAGCAGCCTCCACTCCCATGAGCAGTTCTTC. Translating it yields CASSLHSHEQFF.

This rearrangement joins TRBV11-1 to TRBJ2-7; 11 bases are a match to TRBD2. This CDR3 spans 15 amino acids. CDR1 is SGHAT and CDR2 is FQDESV in the germline V gene (reference sequence). V was clipped by 5 bases and J by 2 bases; unmatched bases: 5. The CDR3 loop reads CASSPGLAATYEQYF. In DNA, the CDR3 is TGTGCCAGCAGCCCGGGACTAGCGGCAACCTACGAGCAGTACTTC.

V is TRBV6-1 and J is TRBJ2-1; 7 bases map to TRBD1. The CDR3 is 14 amino acids. The germline V gene has CDR1 MNHNS and CDR2 SASEGT. With 8 bases clipped from V and 8 bases from J, the junction kept 12 bases outside the gene matches. The CDR3 reads CASGREGAMYEQFF. In DNA form, the CDR3 reads TGTGCCAGCGGGCGTGAGGGGGCAATGTATGAGCAGTTCTTC.